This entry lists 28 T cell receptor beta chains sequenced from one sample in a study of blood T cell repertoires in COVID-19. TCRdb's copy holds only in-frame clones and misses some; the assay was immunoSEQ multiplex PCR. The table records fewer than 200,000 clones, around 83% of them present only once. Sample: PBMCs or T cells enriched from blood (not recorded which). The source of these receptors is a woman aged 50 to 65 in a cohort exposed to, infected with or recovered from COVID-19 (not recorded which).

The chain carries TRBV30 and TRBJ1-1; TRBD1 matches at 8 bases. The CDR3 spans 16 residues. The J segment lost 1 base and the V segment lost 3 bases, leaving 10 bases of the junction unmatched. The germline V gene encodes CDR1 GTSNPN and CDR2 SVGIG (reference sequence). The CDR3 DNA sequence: TGTGCCTGGAGCGGTAACAGGGGGACGAAGAACACTGAAGCTTTCTTT. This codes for CAWSGNRGTKNTEAFF. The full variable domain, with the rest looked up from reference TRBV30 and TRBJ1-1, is SQTIHQWPATLVQPVGSPLSLECTVEGTSNPNLYWYRQAAGRGLQLLFYSVGIGQISSEVPQNLSASRPQDRQFILSSKKLLLSDSGFYLCAWSGNRGTKNTEAFFGQGTRLTVV.

The CDR3 DNA sequence: TGTGCCAGCAGCTTCTTGAGCGGGAGTAACACCGGGGAGCTGTTTTTT. Amino acid sequence: CASSFLSGSNTGELFF. The chain joins TRBV7-6 to TRBJ2-2, with 8 positions matching TRBD2. This CDR3 has 16 amino acids. Germline CDR1 reads SGHVS; CDR2 reads FNYEAQ. Trimming removed 3 bases from V and 2 bases from J; junction bases left unmatched: 5.

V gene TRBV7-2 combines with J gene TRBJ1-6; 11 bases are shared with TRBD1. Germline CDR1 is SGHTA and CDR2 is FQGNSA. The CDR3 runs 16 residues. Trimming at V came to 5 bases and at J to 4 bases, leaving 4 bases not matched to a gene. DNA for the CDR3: TGTGCCAGCAGCGACGGGACAGGGGGTTATAATTCACCCCTCCACTTT. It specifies CASSDGTGGYNSPLHF.

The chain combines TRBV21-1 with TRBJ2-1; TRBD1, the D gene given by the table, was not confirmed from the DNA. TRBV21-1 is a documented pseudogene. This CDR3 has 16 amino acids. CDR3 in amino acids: CASSSCNRGPYNEQFF. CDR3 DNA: TGTGCCAGCAGCTCGTGCAACAGGGGGCCCTACAATGAGCAGTTCTTC.

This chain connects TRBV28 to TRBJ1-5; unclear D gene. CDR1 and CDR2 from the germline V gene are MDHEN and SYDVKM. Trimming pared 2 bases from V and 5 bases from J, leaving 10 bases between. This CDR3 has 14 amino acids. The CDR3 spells CASSLGQLHQPQHF. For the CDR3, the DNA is TGTGCCAGCAGTTTAGGGCAGTTGCATCAGCCCCAGCATTTT. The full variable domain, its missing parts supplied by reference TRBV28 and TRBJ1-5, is DVKVTQSSRYLVKRTGEKVFLECVQDMDHENMFWYRQDPGLGLRLIYFSYDVKMKEKGDIPEGYSVSREKKERFSLILESASTNQTSMYLCASSLGQLHQPQHFGDGTRLSIL.

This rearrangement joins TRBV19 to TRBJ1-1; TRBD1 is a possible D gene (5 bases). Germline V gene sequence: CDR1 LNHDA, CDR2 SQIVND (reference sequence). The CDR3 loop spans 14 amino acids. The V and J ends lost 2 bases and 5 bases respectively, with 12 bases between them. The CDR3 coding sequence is TGTGCCAGTAGTATATTTTGGGAGGGGACTGAAGCTTTCTTT. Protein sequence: CASSIFWEGTEAFF.

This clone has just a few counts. This chain's CDR3 is CASSPEGGNTEAFF. CDR3 in DNA: TGTGCCAGCTCACCAGAAGGGGGGAACACTGAAGCTTTCTTT. The chain is built from TRBV18 and TRBJ1-1; possible D gene TRBD1, 6 bases. The germline V gene has CDR1 KGHSH and CDR2 LQKENI. The CDR3 spans 14 residues. Trimming took 2 bases from V and 1 from J, leaving 8 bases between them.

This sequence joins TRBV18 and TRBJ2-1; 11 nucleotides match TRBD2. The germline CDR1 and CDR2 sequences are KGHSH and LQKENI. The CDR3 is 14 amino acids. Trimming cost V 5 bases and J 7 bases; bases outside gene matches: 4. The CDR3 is CASSSGTSGNEQFF. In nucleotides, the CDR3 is TGTGCCAGCTCATCCGGGACTAGCGGAAATGAGCAGTTCTTC. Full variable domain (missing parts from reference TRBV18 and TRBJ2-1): NAGVMQNPRHLVRRRGQEARLRCSPMKGHSHVYWYRQLPEEGLKFMVYLQKENIIDESGMPKERFSAEFPKEGPSILRIQQVVRGDSAAYFCASSSGTSGNEQFFGPGTRLTVL.

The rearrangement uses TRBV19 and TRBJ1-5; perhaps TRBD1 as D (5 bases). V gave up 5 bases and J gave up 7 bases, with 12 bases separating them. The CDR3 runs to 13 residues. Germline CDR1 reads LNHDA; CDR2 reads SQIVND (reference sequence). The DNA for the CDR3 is TGTGCCAGTAGTCTTACTCAGGGCCAGCCCCAGCATTTT. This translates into CASSLTQGQPQHF.

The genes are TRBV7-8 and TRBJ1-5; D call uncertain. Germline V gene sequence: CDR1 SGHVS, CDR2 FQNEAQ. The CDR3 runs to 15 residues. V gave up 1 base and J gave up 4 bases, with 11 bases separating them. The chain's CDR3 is CASSLDGRMNQPQHF. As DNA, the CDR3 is TGTGCCAGCAGCTTAGATGGCCGAATGAATCAGCCCCAGCATTTT.

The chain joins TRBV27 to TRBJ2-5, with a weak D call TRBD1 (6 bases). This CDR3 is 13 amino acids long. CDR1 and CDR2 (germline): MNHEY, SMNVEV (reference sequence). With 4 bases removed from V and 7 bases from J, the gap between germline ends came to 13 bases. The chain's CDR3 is CASSSGQFGTQYF. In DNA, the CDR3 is TGTGCCAGCAGTTCCGGACAGTTTGGGACCCAGTACTTC.

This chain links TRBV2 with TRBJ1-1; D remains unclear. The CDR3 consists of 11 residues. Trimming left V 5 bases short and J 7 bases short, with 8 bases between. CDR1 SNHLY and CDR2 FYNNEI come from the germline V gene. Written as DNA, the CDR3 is TGTGCCAGCAGTTATAAAAATGAAGCTTTCTTT. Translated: CASSYKNEAFF.

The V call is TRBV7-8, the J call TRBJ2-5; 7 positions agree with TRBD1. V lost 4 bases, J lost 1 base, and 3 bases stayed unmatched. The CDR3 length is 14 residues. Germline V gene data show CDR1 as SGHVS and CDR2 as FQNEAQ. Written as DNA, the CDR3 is TGTGCCAGCAGCTCCGGGACAGTCCAAGAGACCCAGTACTTC. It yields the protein CASSSGTVQETQYF.

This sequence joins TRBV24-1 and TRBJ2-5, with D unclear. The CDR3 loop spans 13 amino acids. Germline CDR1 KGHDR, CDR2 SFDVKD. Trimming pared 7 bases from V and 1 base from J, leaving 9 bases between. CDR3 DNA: TGTGCCACCAGAGTGGCTGGCCAAGAGACCCAGTACTTC. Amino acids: CATRVAGQETQYF.

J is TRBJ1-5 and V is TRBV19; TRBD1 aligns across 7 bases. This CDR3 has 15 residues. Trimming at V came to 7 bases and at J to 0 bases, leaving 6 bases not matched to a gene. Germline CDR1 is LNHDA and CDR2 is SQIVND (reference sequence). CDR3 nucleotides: TGTGCCAGTACAGAGACAGGGCCTAGCAATCAGCCCCAGCATTTT. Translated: CASTETGPSNQPQHF.

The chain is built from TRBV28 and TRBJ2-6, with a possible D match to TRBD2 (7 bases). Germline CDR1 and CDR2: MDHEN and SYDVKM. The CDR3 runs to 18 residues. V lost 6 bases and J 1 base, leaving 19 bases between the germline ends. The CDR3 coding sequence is TGTGCCAGCAGCATGGCGGGGGCTGCCAATTCTGGGGCCAACGTCCTGACTTTC. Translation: CASSMAGAANSGANVLTF.

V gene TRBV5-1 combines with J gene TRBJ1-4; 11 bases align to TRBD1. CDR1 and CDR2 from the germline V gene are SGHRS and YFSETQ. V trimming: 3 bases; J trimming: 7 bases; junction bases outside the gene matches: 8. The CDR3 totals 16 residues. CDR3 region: CASSSGQGASSEKLFF. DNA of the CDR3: TGCGCCAGCAGCTCAGGACAGGGGGCGTCTAGTGAAAAACTGTTTTTT. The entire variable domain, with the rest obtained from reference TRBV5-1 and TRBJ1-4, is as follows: KAGVTQTPRYLIKTRGQQVTLSCSPISGHRSVSWYQQTPGQGLQFLFEYFSETQRNKGNFPGRFSGRQFSNSRSEMNVSTLELGDSALYLCASSSGQGASSEKLFFGSGTQLSVL.

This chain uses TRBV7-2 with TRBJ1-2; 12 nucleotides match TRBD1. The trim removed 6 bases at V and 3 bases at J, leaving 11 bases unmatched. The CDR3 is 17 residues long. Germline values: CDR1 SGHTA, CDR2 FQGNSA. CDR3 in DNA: TGTGCCAGCAGTTTTGACCCCGGGACAGGGGGCGACTATGGCTACACCTTC. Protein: CASSFDPGTGGDYGYTF. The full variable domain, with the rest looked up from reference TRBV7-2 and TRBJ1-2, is GAGVSQSPSNKVTEKGKDVELRCDPISGHTALYWYRQSLGQGLEFLIYFQGNSAPDKSGLPSDRFSAERTGGSVSTLTIQRTQQEDSAVYLCASSFDPGTGGDYGYTFGSGTRLTVV.

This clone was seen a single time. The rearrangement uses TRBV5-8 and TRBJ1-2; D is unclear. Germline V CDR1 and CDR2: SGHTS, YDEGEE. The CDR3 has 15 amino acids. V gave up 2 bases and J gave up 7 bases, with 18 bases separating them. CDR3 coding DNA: TGTGCCAGCAGCTTAGGTCGCAGCCAGCGGGGTGGCTACACCTTC. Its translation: CASSLGRSQRGGYTF.

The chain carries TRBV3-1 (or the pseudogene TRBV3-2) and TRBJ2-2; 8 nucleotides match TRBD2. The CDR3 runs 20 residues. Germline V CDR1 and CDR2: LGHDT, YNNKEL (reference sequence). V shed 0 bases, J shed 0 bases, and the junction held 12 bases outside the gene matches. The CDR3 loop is CASSQDLVPSGRPNTGELFF. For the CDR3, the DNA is TGTGCCAGCAGCCAAGATCTTGTCCCTAGCGGGCGACCGAACACCGGGGAGCTGTTTTTT.

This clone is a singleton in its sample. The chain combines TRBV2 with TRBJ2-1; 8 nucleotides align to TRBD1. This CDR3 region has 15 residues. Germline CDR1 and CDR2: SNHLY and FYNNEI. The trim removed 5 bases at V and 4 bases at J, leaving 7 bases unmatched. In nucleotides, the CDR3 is TGTGCCAGCAGTAGACAGGGGTCCGCTTACAATGAGCAGTTCTTC. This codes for CASSRQGSAYNEQFF.

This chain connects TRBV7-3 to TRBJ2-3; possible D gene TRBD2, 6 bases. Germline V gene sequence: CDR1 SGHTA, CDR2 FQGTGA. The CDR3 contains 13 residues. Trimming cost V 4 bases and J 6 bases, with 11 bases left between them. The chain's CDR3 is CASSYRDSDTQYF. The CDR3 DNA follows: TGTGCCAGCAGCTACCGGGACTCCGATACGCAGTATTTT.

The CDR3 loop is CASSKSGGELFF. CDR3 coding DNA: TGTGCCAGCAGCAAGTCGGGCGGGGAGCTGTTTTTT. The chain links TRBV21-1 to TRBJ2-2; the table calls TRBD2, which could not be checked here. TRBV21-1 is assigned pseudogene status. This CDR3 has 12 amino acids.

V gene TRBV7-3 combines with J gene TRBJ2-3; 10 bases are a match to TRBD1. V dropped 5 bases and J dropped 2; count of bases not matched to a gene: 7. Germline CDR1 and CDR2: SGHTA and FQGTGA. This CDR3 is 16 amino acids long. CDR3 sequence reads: CASSLGRQGATDTQYF. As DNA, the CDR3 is TGTGCCAGCAGCCTAGGTAGACAGGGGGCCACAGATACGCAGTATTTT.

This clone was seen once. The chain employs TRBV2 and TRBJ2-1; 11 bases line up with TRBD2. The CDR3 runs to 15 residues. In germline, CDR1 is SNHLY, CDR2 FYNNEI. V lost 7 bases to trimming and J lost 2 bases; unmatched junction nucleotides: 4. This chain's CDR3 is CASTGGLAAYNEQFF. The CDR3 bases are TGTGCCAGCACTGGGGGACTAGCGGCCTACAATGAGCAGTTCTTC.

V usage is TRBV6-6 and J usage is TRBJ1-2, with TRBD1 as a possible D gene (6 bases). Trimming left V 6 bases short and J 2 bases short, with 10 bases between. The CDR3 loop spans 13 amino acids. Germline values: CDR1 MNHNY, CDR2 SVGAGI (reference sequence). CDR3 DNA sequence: TGTGCCAGCAGGACACAGGGAAACTATGGCTACACCTTC. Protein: CASRTQGNYGYTF.

The CDR3 reads CASSLTTYSIGNEQFF. Here the CDR3 DNA reads TGTGCCAGCAGCTTAACCACATATTCCATCGGGAATGAGCAGTTCTTC. The chain couples TRBV11-2 to TRBJ2-1; no clear D. The ends were cut back, 2 bases at V and 7 bases at J, with 18 bases in the middle. Germline-derived CDR1 and CDR2 are SGHAT and FQNNGV. The CDR3 is 16 amino acids.

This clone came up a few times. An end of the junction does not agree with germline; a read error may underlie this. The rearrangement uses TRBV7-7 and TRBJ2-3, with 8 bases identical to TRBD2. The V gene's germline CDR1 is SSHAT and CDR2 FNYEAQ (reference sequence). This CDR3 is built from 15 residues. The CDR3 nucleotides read TGTGCTAGCAGCTTGGGCGGGGGGCGGACGGATACGCAGTATTTT. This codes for CASSLGGGRTDTQYF.